The 11 T cell receptor beta chains presented below share a single source sample, sequenced in a study of blood T cell repertoires in COVID-19. Libraries were prepared by immunoSEQ multiplex PCR; TCRdb keeps only in-frame clonotypes and omits some of them. The sample has about 250,000 clones; more than 75% are singletons. The sequenced sample was peripheral blood. The origin of the receptors is a woman between 55 and 75 years old who had recovered from COVID-19.

This clone was observed a few times. The V and J genes are TRBV7-9 and TRBJ2-3; TRBD2 aligns across 10 bases. V shed 4 bases and J 4 bases; nucleotides not matched to a gene: 8. The CDR3 is 16 residues long. Germline assignment: CDR1 SEHNR and CDR2 FQNEAQ (reference sequence). The CDR3 DNA sequence: TGTGCCAGCAGCTCTAATAGCGGGGGGCCATCAGATACGCAGTATTTT. This sequence encodes CASSSNSGGPSDTQYF.

The V call is TRBV6-6, the J call TRBJ2-7; the D gene is possibly TRBD1 (6 bases). The CDR3 is 13 amino acids. V lost 7 bases to trimming and J lost 9 bases, with 19 bases between them. Germline assignment: CDR1 MNHNY and CDR2 SVGAGI (reference sequence). The CDR3 loop reads CASMKGRGSAQYF. DNA of the CDR3: TGTGCCAGCATGAAAGGCAGGGGAAGTGCGCAGTACTTC.

The rearrangement joins TRBV7-3 to TRBJ1-1; a weak D match, TRBD1 (6 bases). V shed 5 bases and J shed 2 bases, with 12 bases lying between them. CDR3 length: 14 residues. Germline values: CDR1 SGHTA, CDR2 FQGTGA. CDR3 loop: CASSPRTDNTEAFF. CDR3 nucleotides: TGTGCCAGCAGCCCACGGACAGATAACACTGAAGCTTTCTTT.

This sequence joins TRBV3-1 (or the pseudogene TRBV3-2) and TRBJ1-3; 7 bases map to TRBD1. CDR3 size: 15 residues. Germline V gives CDR1 LGHDT, CDR2 YNNKEL (reference sequence). Losses at the gene ends were 2 bases for V and 0 bases for J; bases not matched to a gene: 1. CDR3 sequence reads: CASSQRTGSGNTIYF. The CDR3 DNA follows: TGTGCCAGCAGCCAACGGACAGGCTCTGGAAACACCATATATTTT.

The chain has TRBV6-1 and TRBJ1-3; no firm D call. From germline, CDR1 is MNHNS and CDR2 SASEGT. The CDR3 extends over 16 amino acids. Trimming cost V 1 base and J 4 bases, with 14 bases left between them. In DNA form, the CDR3 reads TGTGCCAGCAGTGAAGGGGTATCTTGGGCCGGAAACACCATATATTTT. Its translation is CASSEGVSWAGNTIYF.

The chain is built from TRBV7-3 and TRBJ2-5, with 12 bases identical to TRBD2. Germline assignment: CDR1 SGHTA and CDR2 FQGTGA. This CDR3 is built from 16 residues. After removal of 4 bases from V and 0 bases from J, the junction contained 3 bases not matched to a gene. CDR3 coding DNA: TGTGCCAGCAGCTCCCGGACTAGCGGGGACCAAGAGACCCAGTACTTC. Its translation is CASSSRTSGDQETQYF.

This chain joins TRBV5-4 and TRBJ2-7, with D tentatively TRBD1 (6 bases). Trimming cost V 2 bases and J 7 bases, with 19 bases left between them. The CDR3 is made up of 15 amino acids. Germline V gives CDR1 SGHNT, CDR2 YYREEE (reference sequence). As DNA, the CDR3 is TGTGCCAGCAGCTTAAGGGCCAGGGGTATGGGAGAGCAGTACTTC. Encoded protein: CASSLRARGMGEQYF.

In this sample, this clone turned up once. The chain combines TRBV3-1 (or the pseudogene TRBV3-2) with TRBJ2-2; TRBD1 matches 7 bases. This CDR3 has 15 residues. V trimming: 4 bases; J trimming: 1 base; junction bases outside the gene matches: 3. Germline CDR1 reads LGHDT; CDR2 reads YNNKEL (reference sequence). The CDR3 sequence is CASSLRQGNTGELFF. Here the CDR3 DNA reads TGTGCCAGCAGCCTCAGACAGGGGAACACCGGGGAGCTGTTTTTT.

The chain combines TRBV9 with TRBJ1-2; no clear D. Germline values: CDR1 SGDLS, CDR2 YYNGEE. This CDR3 has 13 residues. The V end was cut by 0 bases, the J end by 5 bases, with 8 bases between. CDR3 bases: TGTGCCAGCAGCGTAGGAGAGGTTTATGGCTACACCTTC. This sequence encodes CASSVGEVYGYTF.

This chain links TRBV11-3 with TRBJ2-1, with D tentatively TRBD2 (7 bases). Trimming removed 5 bases from V and 0 bases from J, with 14 bases in between. The CDR3 sequence is 16 residues long. CDR1 is SGHNT, CDR2 YENEEA, per germline. CDR3 DNA sequence: TGTGCCAGCAGCCGGACCGGGGGGCACTCCTACAATGAGCAGTTCTTC. Translating gives CASSRTGGHSYNEQFF.

The V call is TRBV6-5, the J call TRBJ1-6; 7 bases line up with TRBD1. CDR1 MNHEY and CDR2 SVGAGI come from the germline V gene. CDR3 length: 15 amino acids. J lost 6 bases, V lost 2 bases, and 4 bases had no gene match. This CDR3 is CASSYAGQFNSPLHF. CDR3 nucleotides: TGTGCCAGCAGTTACGCGGGACAGTTTAATTCACCCCTCCACTTT.